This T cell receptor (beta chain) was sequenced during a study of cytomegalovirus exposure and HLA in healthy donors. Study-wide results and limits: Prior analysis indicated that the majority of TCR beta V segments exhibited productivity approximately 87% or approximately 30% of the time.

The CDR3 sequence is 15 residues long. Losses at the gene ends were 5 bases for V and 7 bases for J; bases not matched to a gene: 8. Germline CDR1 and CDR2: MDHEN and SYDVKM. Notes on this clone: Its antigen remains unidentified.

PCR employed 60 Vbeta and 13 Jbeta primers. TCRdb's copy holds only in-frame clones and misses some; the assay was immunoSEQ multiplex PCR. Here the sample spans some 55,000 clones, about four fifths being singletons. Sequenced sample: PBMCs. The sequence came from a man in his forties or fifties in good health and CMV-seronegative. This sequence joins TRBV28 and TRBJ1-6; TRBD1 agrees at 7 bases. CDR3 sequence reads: CASSRTGVGNSPLHF. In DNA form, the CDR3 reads TGTGCCAGCAGTCGAACAGGGGTCGGGAATTCACCCCTCCACTTT.